This T cell receptor (beta chain) appears in the sequencing data of a study of shared clonotypes between healthy human individuals. Study background: The donor group consisted of two women and a few men, aged 18 to 49.

With respect to this clone: As yet, its antigen is unknown.

Generated by immunoSEQ multiplex PCR, the TCRdb table keeps only in-frame clones and is missing some. The sample carries some 900,000 clones, around three quarters recorded once. The CDR3 is 14 amino acids. Germline values: CDR1 GTSNPN, CDR2 SVGIG (reference sequence). Unmatched junction bases numbered 4, after V lost 3 bases and J lost 0 bases. General study findings and limits: Clonotypes shared by all four donors outscored non-shared clonotypes in generation probability.

The TCR was taken from a man younger than 35 in good health. The chain joins TRBV30 to TRBJ1-2, with TRBD1 matching 7 bases. The sequenced sample was memory CD4+ T cells sorted from blood. The subset is: CD45RA-negative fraction. The DNA for the CDR3 is TGTGCCTGGAGGGGGGACAGAACTAACTATGGCTACACCTTC. Translating gives CAWRGDRTNYGYTF.